The 18 T cell receptor beta chains below all came from one sample that was sequenced in a study of CD8 T cells in Susac syndrome (dated by TCRdb to the late 2010s). Receptor libraries were prepared by the immunoSEQ multiplex PCR assay. RNA was extracted using the RNeasy kit, and roughly 0.5 to 1 microgram was reverse transcribed with random hexamers. Starting from the raw public reads, TCRdb applied fastp trimming at Q25, assembled clones with MiXCR and retained in-frame beta chains. CDR3 protein duplicates are merged, each entry listing the most common genes and DNA. For this sample there are over 100,000 distinct CDR3 sequences; approximately 96% appear just once. The top ten clones comprise 0.096% of the sample. Input material: CD4+ T cells from PBMCs. The receptor source for this set is a human donor in good health.

The chain links TRBV19 to TRBJ1-1; 7 bases fit TRBD1. V was pared by 6 bases and J by 8 bases, with 15 bases of the junction left unmatched. Germline CDR1 reads LNHDA; CDR2 reads SQIVND (reference sequence). The CDR3 runs to 15 residues. The CDR3 region is CASRLPGGTAFEAFF. CDR3 coding DNA: TGTGCCAGTAGGCTCCCCGGGGGGACAGCCTTCGAAGCTTTCTTT. Drawing the rest from reference TRBV19 and TRBJ1-1, the complete variable domain is DGGITQSPKYLFRKEGQNVTLSCEQNLNHDAMYWYRQDPGQGLRLIYYSQIVNDFQKGDIAEGYSVSREKKESFPLTVTSAQKNPTAFYLCASRLPGGTAFEAFFGQGTRLTVV.

This chain joins TRBV11-3 and TRBJ2-5; D unclear. Germline CDR1 and CDR2: SGHNT and YENEEA. Trimming pared 4 bases from V and 2 bases from J, leaving 14 bases between. This CDR3 is 15 amino acids long. This CDR3 reads CASSSVRMTQETQYF. Here the CDR3 DNA reads TGTGCCAGCAGCTCCGTCCGAATGACACAAGAGACCCAGTACTTC.

This chain joins TRBV12-3 or TRBV12-4 and TRBJ1-3; no firm D call. The CDR3 totals 13 residues. With 4 bases removed from V and 4 bases from J, the gap between germline ends came to 8 bases. CDR3 protein: CASSSFGGNTIYF. The CDR3 nucleotides are TGTGCCAGCAGTTCCTTTGGAGGAAACACCATATATTTT.

J is TRBJ2-7 and V is TRBV6-5; 7 nucleotides line up with TRBD1. Germline V gene data show CDR1 as MNHEY and CDR2 as SVGAGI. The CDR3 has 15 amino acids. J was trimmed by 3 bases and V by 5 bases; bases with no gene match: 10. The CDR3 region is CASSDQGVGDYEQYF. CDR3 nucleotides: TGTGCCAGCAGTGACCAGGGGGTCGGGGACTACGAGCAGTACTTC.

The rearrangement uses TRBV5-6 and TRBJ2-3, with 8 bases aligning to TRBD1. V gave up 6 bases and J gave up 9 bases; unmatched junction bases: 15. The CDR3 is made up of 15 amino acids. Germline CDR1 SGHDT, CDR2 YYEEEE. This CDR3 reads CASNRDRTHDVTQYF. CDR3 coding DNA: TGTGCCAGCAATCGGGACAGGACCCACGATGTGACGCAGTATTTT.

The chain is built from TRBV15 and TRBJ2-7; D possibly corresponds to TRBD1 (5 bases). CDR1 is LNHNV, CDR2 YYDKDF, per germline (reference sequence). The CDR3 contains 12 residues. V was shortened by 3 bases and J by 3 bases, with 6 bases between the two germline ends. CDR3 protein: CATSRDNYEQYF. DNA for the CDR3: TGTGCCACCAGCAGGGACAACTACGAGCAGTACTTC.

This chain uses TRBV2 with TRBJ1-5; D possibly corresponds to TRBD1 (6 bases). V was trimmed by 6 bases and J by 7 bases, leaving 16 bases between them. The germline CDR1 and CDR2 sequences are SNHLY and FYNNEI. This CDR3 has 14 residues. The CDR3: CASSPYREGQPQHF. The DNA for the CDR3 is TGTGCCAGCAGCCCTTACAGGGAGGGCCAGCCCCAGCATTTT.

This chain uses TRBV7-9 with TRBJ2-3; TRBD1 is a possible D gene (6 bases). The CDR3 totals 14 residues. The V end was cut by 4 bases, the J end by 8 bases, with 16 bases between. Per germline, CDR1 SEHNR and CDR2 FQNEAQ (reference sequence). The CDR3: CASSSTGTTGTQYF. CDR3 DNA sequence: TGTGCCAGCAGCTCGACAGGAACTACGGGTACGCAGTATTTT.

This chain joins TRBV7-2 and TRBJ1-2, with D unclear. Germline lookup yields CDR1 SGHTA and CDR2 FQGNSA. Trimming stripped 5 bases from V and 2 bases from J, with 18 bases between. This CDR3 has 16 residues. The CDR3 nucleotides read TGTGCCAGCAGCACCCCACCCTCTCTGGGGAACTATGGCTACACCTTC. It translates to CASSTPPSLGNYGYTF.

The chain recombines TRBV29-1 with TRBJ1-3, with no clear D. Trimming cost V 2 bases and J 0 bases, with 2 bases left between them. The CDR3 loop spans 12 amino acids. CDR1 and CDR2 (germline): SQVTM, ANQGSEA. In nucleotides, the CDR3 is TGCAGCGTTGAAAGCTCTGGAAACACCATATATTTT. This gives the protein CSVESSGNTIYF.

The V call is TRBV30, the J call TRBJ2-5; D remains unclear. This CDR3 has 13 residues. V gave up 0 bases and J gave up 5 bases, with 10 bases separating them. The germline gives CDR1 GTSNPN, CDR2 SVGIG (reference sequence). CDR3 sequence (DNA): TGTGCCTGGAGTGTAGGTCAAGTGGAGACCCAGTACTTC. This gives the protein CAWSVGQVETQYF.

The V and J genes are TRBV7-2 and TRBJ2-5; D ambiguous. The germline V gene encodes CDR1 SGHTA and CDR2 FQGNSA. V lost 3 bases and J lost 4, with 12 bases in between. CDR3 length: 14 amino acids. The CDR3 sequence: CASSFFLPSETQYF. The CDR3 region has the DNA TGTGCCAGCAGCTTCTTTCTGCCGTCAGAGACCCAGTACTTC. The complete variable domain, with remaining parts taken from reference TRBV7-2 and TRBJ2-5, reads GAGVSQSPSNKVTEKGKDVELRCDPISGHTALYWYRQSLGQGLEFLIYFQGNSAPDKSGLPSDRFSAERTGGSVSTLTIQRTQQEDSAVYLCASSFFLPSETQYFGPGTRLLVL.

This clonotype showed up just once. The V gene is TRBV24-1, the J gene TRBJ2-3, with D possibly TRBD2 on 6 matching bases. Germline values: CDR1 KGHDR, CDR2 SFDVKD. Trimming pared 9 bases from V and 1 base from J, leaving 7 bases between. The CDR3 is made up of 12 amino acids. The CDR3 DNA reads as TGTGCCACCGGGGAGGGCACAGATACGCAGTATTTT. Amino acid sequence: CATGEGTDTQYF.

V gene TRBV20-1 combines with J gene TRBJ2-2, with 12 bases aligning to TRBD2. CDR3 size: 16 residues. Germline V gene sequence: CDR1 DFQATT, CDR2 SNEGSKA (reference sequence). V dropped 3 bases and J dropped 4; count of bases not matched to a gene: 6. For the CDR3, the DNA is TGCAGTGCTAGGGGCCCGGGACTAGCGGGCACCGGGGAGCTGTTTTTT. Translation: CSARGPGLAGTGELFF.

The chain is built from TRBV29-1 and TRBJ1-2; unclear D gene. Per germline, CDR1 SQVTM and CDR2 ANQGSEA. V lost 3 bases, J lost 4 bases, and 12 bases lay in between. CDR3 length: 13 residues. The CDR3 loop reads CSVDPVWGYGYTF. The CDR3 DNA sequence: TGCAGCGTTGACCCGGTATGGGGCTATGGCTACACCTTC.

This clonotype was detected once. The V call is TRBV4-1, the J call TRBJ2-1, with a tentative D call TRBD2 (5 bases). Germline loops: CDR1 MGHRA, CDR2 YSYEKL. V lost 0 bases and J 6 bases, leaving 12 bases between the germline ends. This CDR3 is built from 15 residues. CDR3 in DNA: TGCGCCAGCAGCCAAGATACACTAGTACTCAATGAGCAGTTCTTC. This encodes CASSQDTLVLNEQFF.

V usage is TRBV6-2 or TRBV6-3 and J usage is TRBJ1-5; D gene uncertain. The germline gives CDR1 MNHEY, CDR2 SVGEGT. V dropped 5 bases and J dropped 3 bases, with 20 bases sitting between them. The CDR3 loop spans 17 amino acids. CDR3 region: CASSVVRGGSPNQPQHF. In DNA, the CDR3 is TGTGCCAGCAGTGTGGTACGGGGAGGGTCTCCCAATCAGCCCCAGCATTTT.

The chain is built from TRBV2 and TRBJ2-1, with TRBD1 matching 11 bases. This CDR3 spans 17 amino acids. Germline V gives CDR1 SNHLY, CDR2 FYNNEI. The V gene end was trimmed by 5 bases and the J gene end by 7 bases; junction bases not matched to a gene: 13. CDR3 sequence: CASSFRTGTGGKNEQFF. The CDR3 coding sequence is TGTGCCAGCAGTTTCAGAACCGGGACAGGGGGAAAGAATGAGCAGTTCTTC.